This T cell receptor (beta chain) was recorded in a study of T cell responses to AZD1222 COVID-19 vaccine. Profiling relied on immunoSEQ multiplex PCR, and the TCRdb table lists in-frame clones only, not all of them. The data hold 150,000 to 200,000 clones, with around nine tenths observed a single time. The study's findings and limits: Clonal diversity was possibly underestimated, and white British individuals and females predominated among donors. Sampling captured repertoires only after the peak T cell response. Just a handful of people given AZD1222 tested seropositive at baseline.

As concerns this clone: The antigen is undetermined.

This clonotype originated in an adult who received the AZD1222 COVID-19 vaccine. Sequencing was performed on peripheral blood, taken 28 days after the second AZD1222 dose.

CDR3 DNA sequence: TGTGCCAGCAGCCCCGGCCGGGGGAATATAGTGGCTTTCTTT. It is translated as CASSPGRGNIVAFF. The J gene is TRBJ1-1, the V gene TRBV7-3; tentatively, D is TRBD1 (5 bases). The CDR3 contains 14 residues. Germline V gene sequence: CDR1 SGHTA, CDR2 FQGTGA. V was shortened by 5 bases and J by 11 bases, with 21 bases between the two germline ends.